Below, 23 T cell receptor beta chains from the same sample are listed, as sequenced in a study of human T cells and chemical hapten exposure. TCRdb ran MiXCR on the RACE reads and lists one entry per CDR3 protein. There are 50,000 or so distinct CDR3 sequences in the sample; 3.5% to 5% occur only once, and 5.8% lies in the top ten. Time point reported: healthy volunteer bleed at 2 weeks. The template was total RNA from unfractionated whole blood. Sequenced input: whole blood. The origin of the receptors is a human donor in good health. Some clones in this sample may be carry-over from other donors' samples.

This chain links TRBV20-1 with TRBJ2-7, with 7 bases matching TRBD1. This CDR3 is 14 amino acids long. Germline values: CDR1 DFQATT, CDR2 SNEGSKA (reference sequence). The junction had 9 bases not matched to a gene; V was cut back by 6 bases and J by 1 base. CDR3 nucleotide sequence: TGCAGTGCCCCTCGAGTCAGGGGGTCCTACGAGCAGTACTTC. It yields the protein CSAPRVRGSYEQYF.

This clonotype was seen a handful of times. V and J are TRBV28 and TRBJ2-7; 8 nucleotides match TRBD2. This CDR3 comprises 16 residues. Germline V lookup: CDR1 MDHEN, CDR2 SYDVKM. The junction had 11 bases not matched to a gene; V was cut back by 4 bases and J by 3 bases. In DNA form, the CDR3 reads TGTGCCAGCAGTTCCAGTCCCGGGACTAGGGACTACGAGCAGTACTTC. This translates into CASSSSPGTRDYEQYF.

This clonotype was counted ten times or more. CDR3 residues: CASSDYEQYF. DNA of the CDR3: TGTGCCAGCAGCGATTACGAGCAGTACTTC. The genes are TRBV28 and TRBJ2-7, with no clear D. Germline loops: CDR1 MDHEN, CDR2 SYDVKM. The V end lost 6 bases, the J end lost 4 bases, and 4 bases lay between the germline ends. The CDR3 is 10 residues long. The variable domain in full, completed from reference TRBV28 and TRBJ2-7, reads DVKVTQSSRYLVKRTGEKVFLECVQDMDHENMFWYRQDPGLGLRLIYFSYDVKMKEKGDIPEGYSVSREKKERFSLILESASTNQTSMYLCASSDYEQYFGPGTRLTVT.

At least ten counts were recorded for this clonotype. The gene calls are TRBV12-3 or TRBV12-4 and TRBJ2-3, with 9 bases aligning to TRBD2. Trimming removed 5 bases from V and 0 bases from J; junction bases left unmatched: 6. The CDR3 has 16 residues. The CDR3 protein is CASSQSGGLSTDTQYF. For the CDR3, the DNA is TGTGCCAGCAGTCAAAGCGGGGGGCTTAGCACAGATACGCAGTATTTT.

This clonotype was recorded at least ten times. The rearrangement links TRBV28 to TRBJ2-5, with TRBD2 matching 7 bases. This CDR3 region has 15 residues. The germline V gene encodes CDR1 MDHEN and CDR2 SYDVKM. The V gene end was trimmed by 5 bases and the J gene end by 5 bases; junction bases not matched to a gene: 11. The CDR3 here is CASSPLGGTEETQYF. The CDR3 DNA follows: TGTGCCAGCAGTCCACTGGGGGGGACGGAGGAGACCCAGTACTTC.

This clonotype was observed many times. The V gene is TRBV29-1, the J gene TRBJ2-1; possible D gene TRBD1, 9 bases. The V end lost 8 bases, the J end lost 8 bases, and 22 bases lay between the germline ends. Looked up from germline, CDR1 is SQVTM and CDR2 is ANQGSEA. The CDR3 runs to 14 residues. The chain's CDR3 is CSIKRGTGPDEQFF. CDR3 coding DNA: TGCAGCATAAAGCGGGGGACAGGGCCAGATGAGCAGTTCTTC.

At least ten counts were recorded for this clonotype. The chain carries TRBV9 and TRBJ1-3; D possibly corresponds to TRBD1 (5 bases). The length of the CDR3 is 18 residues. The V end lost 5 bases, the J end lost 0 bases, and 21 bases lay between the germline ends. CDR1 is SGDLS and CDR2 is YYNGEE in the germline V gene. This CDR3 reads CASSALPGTGFSGNTIYF. CDR3 bases: TGTGCCAGCAGTGCCCTCCCAGGGACGGGTTTCTCTGGAAACACCATATATTTT.

This clonotype was picked up many times. For the CDR3, the DNA is TGTGCCAGCTCACCCGGGACCTACGAGCAGTACTTC. Translation: CASSPGTYEQYF. The V and J genes are TRBV18 and TRBJ2-7; perhaps TRBD2 as D (5 bases). V was cut by 3 bases and J by 2 bases, with 5 bases left in between. The CDR3 spans 12 residues. Germline V lookup: CDR1 KGHSH, CDR2 LQKENI.

The gene calls are TRBV7-2 and TRBJ2-3, with a possible D match to TRBD2 (6 bases). The CDR3 extends over 15 amino acids. Germline-derived CDR1 and CDR2 are SGHTA and FQGNSA. V lost 1 base and J 4 bases, leaving 12 bases between the germline ends. The CDR3 nucleotides are TGTGCCAGCAGCTTAGGAGGTGGGGGGTCAGATACGCAGTATTTT. Protein sequence: CASSLGGGGSDTQYF.

The chain combines TRBV15 with TRBJ1-6, with a possible D match to TRBD1 (5 bases). There are 18 residues in the CDR3. Germline V gene lookup returns CDR1 LNHNV and CDR2 YYDKDF (reference sequence). Trimming removed 1 base from V and 5 bases from J, with 18 bases in between. The CDR3 here is CATSRGPPSSDNNSPLHF. DNA of the CDR3: TGTGCCACCAGCAGAGGCCCCCCCTCCTCGGACAATAATTCACCCCTCCACTTT.

This clonotype was recorded many times. This rearrangement joins TRBV6-1 to TRBJ1-1; 7 nucleotides align to TRBD1. Germline V gene sequence: CDR1 MNHNS, CDR2 SASEGT. The CDR3 totals 14 residues. V gave up 6 bases and J gave up 3 bases; unmatched junction bases: 7. CDR3 nucleotides: TGTGCCAGCAGCAAGGACAGGTCGTACACTGAAGCTTTCTTT. Residues: CASSKDRSYTEAFF.

This clonotype appeared many times. The chain couples TRBV28 to TRBJ2-4; D perhaps matches TRBD1 (5 bases). Per the germline V gene, CDR1 is MDHEN and CDR2 is SYDVKM. The V end lost 4 bases, the J end lost 15 bases, and 13 bases lay between the germline ends. The CDR3 sequence is 11 residues long. The CDR3 region is CASSSTWGRYF. CDR3 bases: TGTGCCAGCAGTTCAACTTGGGGCAGGTACTTC.

This clonotype was found a few times. The chain employs TRBV3-1 and TRBJ2-7, with D unclear. Looked up from germline, CDR1 is LGHDT and CDR2 is YNNKEL (reference sequence). The CDR3 has 15 amino acids. V was clipped by 4 bases and J by 4 bases, with 17 bases between them. The DNA for the CDR3 is TGTGCCAGCAGCCCGGGCCCCTCAATAATGTACGAGCAGTACTTC. It yields the protein CASSPGPSIMYEQYF.

Regarding this clonotype: A junction boundary mismatches the germline segment, possibly from a read error. V and J are TRBV13 and TRBJ2-7; D unclear. The germline V gene has CDR1 PRHDT and CDR2 FYEKMQ (reference sequence). CDR3 length: 15 amino acids. The CDR3 protein is CASSLGEGFPYEQYF. The CDR3 DNA sequence: TGTGCCAGCAGCCTAGGCGAAGGGTTTCCCTACGAGCAGTACTTC.

This clonotype was seen many times. The chain carries TRBV20-1 and TRBJ2-3; 12 bases line up with TRBD2. The V and J ends lost 3 bases and 1 base, in that order; junction bases with no gene match: 5. Germline V gene data show CDR1 as DFQATT and CDR2 as SNEGSKA (reference sequence). This CDR3 is built from 16 residues. In nucleotides, the CDR3 is TGCAGTGCTAGCTCACTAGCGGGAGGAGGCACAGATACGCAGTATTTT. Its protein is CSASSLAGGGTDTQYF.

This clonotype was detected ten times or more. The chain couples TRBV6-5 to TRBJ2-3; D remains ambiguous. Trimming pared 6 bases from V and 3 bases from J, leaving 16 bases between. The CDR3 consists of 15 residues. CDR1 is MNHEY, CDR2 SVGAGI, per germline. The CDR3 spells CASRSPDLATDTQYF. In DNA, the CDR3 is TGTGCCAGCAGGAGTCCAGACCTGGCAACAGATACGCAGTATTTT.

In its sample, this clonotype was seen a few times. CDR3 DNA: TGTGCCAGCAGTCCTGACAGGGGAGGACGCTACACCTTC. Encoded protein: CASSPDRGGRYTF. V gene TRBV12-3 or TRBV12-4 combines with J gene TRBJ1-2, with 8 positions matching TRBD1. V trimming: 5 bases; J trimming: 9 bases; junction bases outside the gene matches: 8. This CDR3 has 13 residues.

The chain employs TRBV20-1 and TRBJ2-3; possible D gene TRBD2, 5 bases. Between the trimmed V and J ends, which lost 1 base and 1 base, there was a span of 15 bases. The CDR3 sequence is 16 residues long. Germline lookup yields CDR1 DFQATT and CDR2 SNEGSKA (reference sequence). CDR3 nucleotide sequence: TGCAGTGCTAGAGTTCGGGGAGCGAGCCGCACAGATACGCAGTATTTT. Its translation: CSARVRGASRTDTQYF.

This clonotype was recorded at least ten times. The chain couples TRBV4-1 to TRBJ1-2, with TRBD1 matching over 7 bases. The junction had 7 bases not matched to a gene; V was cut back by 2 bases and J by 4 bases. Germline CDR1 and CDR2: MGHRA and YSYEKL. There are 15 residues in the CDR3. This CDR3 reads CASSQREGAFYGYTF. Written as DNA, the CDR3 is TGCGCCAGCAGCCAAAGGGAGGGGGCCTTCTATGGCTACACCTTC.

This clonotype was seen ten or more times. The chain uses TRBV4-1 and TRBJ2-3, with TRBD2 matching over 13 bases. CDR3 length: 16 residues. The ends lost 2 bases at V and 5 bases at J; junction bases unmatched: 4. Germline CDR1 MGHRA, CDR2 YSYEKL. Here the CDR3 reads CASSQIRLAGGDTQYF. CDR3 nucleotides: TGCGCCAGCAGCCAAATCCGACTAGCGGGAGGAGATACGCAGTATTTT.

This clonotype is labeled as medium-sized. The chain carries TRBV29-1 and TRBJ2-5; 8 nucleotides align to TRBD2. CDR3 size: 15 residues. V lost 5 bases and J lost 2; bases outside the gene matches: 10. From germline, CDR1 is SQVTM and CDR2 ANQGSEA. The DNA of the CDR3 is TGCAGCGTTCCCCCCGGGGGGGGACATCAAGAGACCCAGTACTTC. Encoded protein: CSVPPGGGHQETQYF.

This clonotype was seen a handful of times. The V gene is TRBV28, the J gene TRBJ1-1; D possibly corresponds to TRBD1 (6 bases). CDR3 length equals 13 residues. Germline CDR1 reads MDHEN; CDR2 reads SYDVKM. The ends were cut back, 6 bases at V and 4 bases at J, with 12 bases in the middle. The CDR3 DNA sequence: TGTGCCAGCAGCCCCCCCAGGGGCACTGAAGCTTTCTTT. As protein: CASSPPRGTEAFF.

This clonotype was counted only a few times. The V gene is TRBV19, the J gene TRBJ2-6; D is undetermined. Germline lookup yields CDR1 LNHDA and CDR2 SQIVND (reference sequence). This CDR3 comprises 14 residues. V lost 2 bases, J lost 0 bases, and 2 bases lay in between. The CDR3 coding sequence is TGTGCCAGTAGTATAAACTCTGGGGCCAACGTCCTGACTTTC. It codes for CASSINSGANVLTF.